Listed below are T cell receptor beta chains from one sample, sequenced in a study of blood T cell repertoires in COVID-19. Sequencing was performed with immunoSEQ multiplex PCR; in TCRdb, only in-frame clones are kept and a portion is missing. The table lists 300,000 or so clones, around 90% of them singletons. Material: PBMCs or T cells enriched from blood (not recorded which). These receptors were obtained from a man in his fifties or sixties who had recovered from COVID-19. Each CDR3 is given with its conserved first and last residue. The D gene is left open where the match is weak. Clone size is shown for a subset of rows, as once, few, many or a class of expanded clone.

j_call d_call v_call clone_size cdr3_aa cdr3_nt
TRBJ1-6 NA TRBV27 NA CASSLSAGPLHF TGTGCCAGCAGTTTATCCGCGGGGCCCCTCCACTTT
TRBJ1-2 NA TRBV28 NA CASSSSGSYYYGYTF TGTGCCAGCAGTTCCTCCGGGTCATACTACTATGGCTACACCTTC
TRBJ2-2 TRBD1 TRBV5-5 NA CASSPGQGAGTGELFF TGTGCCAGCAGCCCGGGACAGGGGGCTGGAACCGGGGAGCTGTTTTTT
TRBJ2-2 NA TRBV7-8 once CASSLGVTGVHTGELFF TGTGCCAGCAGCTTAGGTGTGACGGGAGTTCACACCGGGGAGCTGTTTTTT
TRBJ1-2 NA TRBV3-1/TRBV3-2 NA CASSQVQGRDGYTF TGTGCCAGCAGCCAAGTCCAGGGGAGGGATGGCTACACCTTC
TRBJ1-3 NA TRBV30 NA CAWSVGGSGNTIYF TGTGCCTGGAGTGTAGGGGGCTCTGGAAACACCATATATTTT
TRBJ2-2 TRBD1 TRBV5-1 NA CASSLAQGQGATGELFF TGCGCCAGCAGCTTGGCGCAGGGACAGGGTGCCACCGGGGAGCTGTTTTTT
TRBJ2-1 NA TRBV6-2/TRBV6-3 once CASSYSRLLQGEQFF TGTGCCAGCAGTTACTCGAGACTGCTTCAGGGTGAGCAGTTCTTC
TRBJ2-7 TRBD2 TRBV19 NA CASSPLAGDGYEQYF TGTGCCAGTAGCCCACTAGCGGGAGACGGGTACGAGCAGTACTTC
TRBJ1-5 NA TRBV14 NA CASSQDYQTANQPQHF TGTGCCAGCAGCCAAGATTATCAGACAGCAAATCAGCCCCAGCATTTT
TRBJ1-4 TRBD1 TRBV6-6 NA CASRKQGAMNEKLFF TGTGCCAGCAGGAAACAGGGGGCGATGAATGAAAAACTGTTTTTT
TRBJ2-7 NA TRBV6-5 once CASSAGTRYEQYF TGTGCCAGCAGCGCGGGAACCCGCTACGAGCAGTACTTC
TRBJ2-1 NA TRBV2 NA CATSLGPGGEQFF TGTGCCACCTCGCTGGGGCCCGGCGGTGAGCAGTTCTTC
TRBJ2-7 NA TRBV3-1/TRBV3-2 NA CASSQVPSSYEQYF TGTGCCAGCAGCCAAGTTCCCAGCTCCTACGAGCAGTACTTC
TRBJ1-2 NA TRBV6-5 NA CASTRGGNYGYTF TGTGCCAGCACCCGCGGGGGGAACTATGGCTACACCTTC
TRBJ2-3 TRBD2 TRBV11-3 NA CASSLELAGGPVDTQYF TGTGCCAGCAGCTTAGAACTAGCGGGAGGGCCAGTAGATACGCAGTATTTT
TRBJ2-7 NA TRBV18 NA CASSPGTSYEQYF TGTGCCAGCTCACCCGGGACATCCTACGAGCAGTACTTC
TRBJ2-4 TRBD1 TRBV11-3 NA CASSLDGGQGARAKNIQYF TGTGCCAGCAGCTTAGATGGAGGACAGGGGGCTCGAGCCAAAAACATTCAGTACTTC
TRBJ1-1 NA TRBV6-6 NA CASSYRAGAEAFF TGTGCCAGCAGTTACCGGGCGGGCGCTGAAGCTTTCTTT
TRBJ1-6 NA TRBV6-5 once CASSYRRGGNSPLHF TGTGCCAGCAGTTACAGAAGGGGGGGCAATTCACCCCTCCACTTT
TRBJ2-2 TRBD2 TRBV5-1 NA CASRPIAGVGPGELFF TGCGCCAGCAGGCCTATAGCGGGAGTTGGTCCCGGGGAGCTGTTTTTT
TRBJ2-2 TRBD2 TRBV11-2 NA CASSRRLAGGLGELFF TGTGCCAGCAGCAGGCGACTAGCGGGGGGCCTCGGGGAGCTGTTTTTT
TRBJ2-7 TRBD1 TRBV6-1 NA CASSERDRAPYEQYF TGTGCCAGCAGTGAGAGGGACAGGGCCCCCTACGAGCAGTACTTC
TRBJ1-5 NA TRBV6-5 NA CATTGYNQPQHF TGTGCCACTACAGGGTACAATCAGCCCCAGCATTTT
TRBJ2-2 NA TRBV5-8 NA CASSLTRTGELFF TGTGCCAGCAGCTTGACAAGAACCGGGGAGCTGTTTTTT
TRBJ2-1 NA TRBV5-1 NA CASSVGRDWSYNEQFF TGCGCCAGCAGCGTAGGACGGGACTGGAGCTACAATGAGCAGTTCTTC
TRBJ1-1 TRBD1 TRBV19 NA CASSPQGSRAEAFF TGTGCCAGTAGTCCACAGGGGTCGAGGGCTGAAGCTTTCTTT
TRBJ1-2 NA TRBV3-1/TRBV3-2 NA CASSQGTKSYGYTF TGTGCCAGCAGCCAAGGTACTAAGAGCTATGGCTACACCTTC
TRBJ2-7 TRBD2 TRBV25-1 NA CASSGGPKREGPYEQYF TGTGCCAGCAGTGGGGGCCCGAAGCGGGAGGGCCCATACGAGCAGTACTTC
TRBJ2-3 NA TRBV27 NA CASSPPGSFFSGTDTQYF TGTGCCAGCAGTCCCCCGGGGTCTTTTTTTAGTGGCACAGATACGCAGTATTTT
TRBJ2-2 TRBD2 TRBV6-4 NA CASSFLAGVGTGELFF TGTGCCAGCAGTTTTTTAGCGGGCGTCGGAACCGGGGAGCTGTTTTTT
TRBJ2-5 NA TRBV6-5 NA CASSYTRGTQYF TGTGCCAGCAGTTACACCCGGGGGACCCAGTACTTC
TRBJ1-2 TRBD1 TRBV30 NA CAWSVGGGYTF TGTGCCTGGAGTGTAGGGGGCGGCTACACCTTC
TRBJ2-3 NA TRBV30 NA CAYEVGTDTQYF TGTGCCTACGAGGTTGGAACAGATACGCAGTATTTT
TRBJ1-1 TRBD1 TRBV6-2/TRBV6-3 NA CASSYSKHHPTGANTEAFF TGTGCCAGCAGTTACTCAAAGCATCACCCGACAGGGGCGAACACTGAAGCTTTCTTT
TRBJ1-4 TRBD1 TRBV19 NA CASSTGQGPNEKLFF TGTGCCAGTAGTACTGGACAGGGCCCTAATGAAAAACTGTTTTTT
TRBJ2-6 NA TRBV6-2/TRBV6-3 NA CASSPRRDITSSGANVLTF TGTGCCAGCAGTCCCCGCCGGGACATAACTAGCTCTGGGGCCAACGTCCTGACTTTC
TRBJ1-6 NA TRBV3-1/TRBV3-2 NA CASRQANSPLHF TGTGCCAGCAGACAGGCAAATTCACCCCTCCACTTT
TRBJ1-1 TRBD1 TRBV5-1 NA CASSKTGGSTEAFF TGCGCCAGCAGCAAAACAGGGGGCTCTACTGAAGCTTTCTTT
TRBJ1-3 NA TRBV30 NA CAWIGEAGNTIYF TGTGCCTGGATTGGGGAGGCTGGAAACACCATATATTTT
TRBJ2-1 TRBD1 TRBV6-1 NA CASSEEYGTGEDNEQFF TGTGCCAGCAGTGAAGAGTACGGGACAGGGGAGGACAATGAGCAGTTCTTC
TRBJ1-2 TRBD1 TRBV6-5 NA CASSYVWTGDYGYTF TGTGCCAGCAGTTACGTCTGGACAGGGGACTATGGCTACACCTTC
TRBJ1-3 TRBD1 TRBV6-5 NA CASMEGASGNTIYF TGTGCCAGCATGGAGGGGGCGAGTGGAAACACCATATATTTT
TRBJ2-5 NA TRBV29-1 NA CSAGPETQYF TGCAGCGCTGGCCCTGAGACCCAGTACTTC
TRBJ1-5 NA TRBV19 NA CASSIAVQVSKPQHF TGTGCCAGTAGTATAGCTGTCCAGGTGAGCAAGCCCCAGCATTTT
TRBJ2-1 TRBD2 TRBV24-1 NA CATSDRTSGRGNEQFF TGTGCCACCAGTGATCGGACTAGCGGGAGAGGTAATGAGCAGTTCTTC
TRBJ1-2 NA TRBV7-8 NA CASSPRRLYGYTF TGTGCCAGCAGCCCCCGCAGGTTGTATGGCTACACCTTC
TRBJ1-1 NA TRBV11-3 NA CASSFPAGGAMNTEAFF TGTGCCAGCAGCTTCCCCGCGGGGGGTGCCATGAACACTGAAGCTTTCTTT
TRBJ1-3 NA TRBV5-1 NA CASSLPGDRSGNTIYF TGCGCCAGCAGCCTTCCGGGGGACCGCTCTGGAAACACCATATATTTT
TRBJ1-2 NA TRBV3-1/TRBV3-2 NA CASSQDTSSYGYTF TGTGCCAGCAGCCAAGACACTTCCTCCTATGGCTACACCTTC
TRBJ2-3 NA TRBV5-4 NA CASSLYRGARGDTQYF TGTGCCAGCAGCTTATATCGGGGGGCCCGGGGAGATACGCAGTATTTT